One sample yielded the 14 T cell receptor beta chains listed below, sequenced in a study of blood T cell repertoires in COVID-19. Sequencing used immunoSEQ multiplex PCR; TCRdb keeps in-frame clones, though not all of them. Of fewer than 90,000 clones in the sample, approximately 90% were seen once. Sequenced material: peripheral blood. These receptors were taken from a woman older than 75 with active COVID-19.

A single count supports this clone. The chain combines TRBV27 with TRBJ2-1; D is possibly TRBD2 (7 bases). V lost 6 bases and J lost 4, with 16 bases in between. The CDR3 runs 15 residues. CDR1 and CDR2 from the germline V gene are MNHEY and SMNVEV (reference sequence). The CDR3 reads CASRSGGGTYNEQFF. In nucleotides, the CDR3 is TGTGCCAGCAGATCGGGGGGCGGGACGTACAATGAGCAGTTCTTC.

The V gene is TRBV5-4, the J gene TRBJ2-7; 9 bases line up with TRBD1. This CDR3 has 16 amino acids. The junction had 4 bases not matched to a gene; V was cut back by 0 bases and J by 0 bases. The germline CDR1 and CDR2 sequences are SGHNT and YYREEE (reference sequence). CDR3 DNA: TGTGCCAGCAGCTTGGGTGGGACAGGGACCTCCTACGAGCAGTACTTC. It is translated as CASSLGGTGTSYEQYF. The whole variable domain, remainder taken from reference TRBV5-4 and TRBJ2-7, is ETGVTQSPTHLIKTRGQQVTLRCSSQSGHNTVSWYQQALGQGPQFIFQYYREEENGRGNFPPRFSGLQFPNYSSELNVNALELDDSALYLCASSLGGTGTSYEQYFGPGTRLTVT.

This sequence joins TRBV3-1 (or the pseudogene TRBV3-2) and TRBJ2-1, with 10 bases aligning to TRBD2. The CDR3 length is 15 residues. After removal of 5 bases from V and 4 bases from J, the junction contained 5 bases not matched to a gene. Germline V lookup: CDR1 LGHDT, CDR2 YNNKEL (reference sequence). The CDR3 bases are TGTGCCAGCAGCGGACTAGCGGCCGCATACAATGAGCAGTTCTTC. It specifies CASSGLAAAYNEQFF.

The gene calls are TRBV9 and TRBJ2-1, with unresolved D. This CDR3 has 13 residues. The germline CDR1 and CDR2 sequences are SGDLS and YYNGEE. Between the trimmed V and J ends, which lost 0 bases and 9 bases, there was a span of 10 bases. CDR3 DNA sequence: TGTGCCAGCAGCGTAGATGTCGGGTCTGAGCAGTTCTTC. Its translation: CASSVDVGSEQFF.

This chain joins TRBV19 and TRBJ1-5; the D gene is possibly TRBD1 (6 bases). CDR3 length equals 14 residues. Germline lookup yields CDR1 LNHDA and CDR2 SQIVND (reference sequence). V shed 7 bases and J shed 7 bases, with 17 bases lying between them. DNA for the CDR3: TGTGCCAGTACCTCGGGGGGGGGCGCACAGCCCCAGCATTTT. Its translation: CASTSGGGAQPQHF.

V gene TRBV18 combines with J gene TRBJ2-7; TRBD2 might be the D (5 bases). V was trimmed by 3 bases and J by 2 bases, leaving 14 bases between them. This CDR3 is 15 amino acids long. CDR1 is KGHSH, CDR2 LQKENI, per germline. CDR3 bases: TGTGCCAGCTCACCCGGCGGCGGGCCCCCCTACGAGCAGTACTTC. As protein: CASSPGGGPPYEQYF.

V usage is TRBV11-2 and J usage is TRBJ2-3; TRBD1 might be the D (6 bases). The V gene lost 1 base and the J gene lost 0 bases, with 11 bases spanning the gap. Germline CDR1 SGHAT, CDR2 FQNNGV. The CDR3 loop spans 16 amino acids. The CDR3 sequence: CASSLGGRASTDTQYF. CDR3 in DNA: TGTGCCAGCAGCTTAGGGGGGCGGGCCAGCACAGATACGCAGTATTTT.

The chain recombines TRBV7-2 with TRBJ2-2, with D possibly matching TRBD1 (6 bases). Germline CDR1 is SGHTA and CDR2 is FQGNSA. CDR3 length: 15 residues. V lost 1 base to trimming and J lost 5 bases, with 11 bases between them. The DNA of the CDR3 is TGTGCCAGCAGCTTAGAGGGGACACAGACCGGGGAGCTGTTTTTT. Its protein product is CASSLEGTQTGELFF.

CDR3 region: CASSDGTRVDDEQFF. The CDR3 DNA is TGTGCCAGCAGTGACGGGACTAGGGTTGACGATGAGCAGTTCTTC. V is TRBV2 and J is TRBJ2-1; 8 bases fit TRBD2. Germline V gene lookup returns CDR1 SNHLY and CDR2 FYNNEI. V lost 3 bases and J lost 8; bases outside the gene matches: 9. The CDR3 runs to 15 residues.

This rearrangement joins TRBV5-8 to TRBJ2-5, with D perhaps TRBD1 (6 bases). Between the trimmed V and J ends, which lost 0 bases and 3 bases, there was a span of 12 bases. From germline, CDR1 is SGHTS and CDR2 YDEGEE. This CDR3 contains 15 residues. The CDR3 sequence is CASSLVQNREETQYF. CDR3 in DNA: TGTGCCAGCAGCTTGGTGCAGAACAGGGAAGAGACCCAGTACTTC.

This rearrangement joins TRBV11-3 to TRBJ2-1, with 7 bases aligning to TRBD2. V shed 3 bases, J shed 9 bases, and the junction held 11 bases outside the gene matches. This CDR3 has 15 residues. Germline CDR1 and CDR2: SGHNT and YENEEA. The CDR3 loop is CASSLMGGSRGEQFF. The CDR3 nucleotides are TGTGCCAGCAGCTTGATGGGCGGGAGTAGGGGTGAGCAGTTCTTC.

V is TRBV11-2 and J is TRBJ2-7; TRBD1 agrees at 8 bases. CDR3 length equals 14 residues. Germline V CDR1 and CDR2: SGHAT, FQNNGV. The V and J ends lost 2 bases and 7 bases, in that order; junction bases with no gene match: 7. CDR3 sequence (DNA): TGTGCCAGCAGCTTATTCCAGGGGGCTGGGGAGCAGTACTTC. Its translation: CASSLFQGAGEQYF.

The rearrangement uses TRBV7-2 and TRBJ1-1, with a possible D match to TRBD1 (5 bases). The CDR3 spans 13 residues. Trimming removed 5 bases from V and 14 bases from J, with 21 bases in between. The germline CDR1 and CDR2 sequences are SGHTA and FQGNSA. The CDR3 DNA reads TGTGCCAGCAGCAAAAACAGGTGGGGTAGTATCTTCTTT. It encodes CASSKNRWGSIFF. Combining the CDR3 with reference TRBV7-2 and TRBJ1-1 gives the whole variable domain GAGVSQSPSNKVTEKGKDVELRCDPISGHTALYWYRQSLGQGLEFLIYFQGNSAPDKSGLPSDRFSAERTGGSVSTLTIQRTQQEDSAVYLCASSKNRWGSIFFGQGTRLTVV.

This clone occurred once. This chain connects TRBV24-1 to TRBJ2-1; 7 positions agree with TRBD2. The CDR3 is made up of 17 amino acids. The ends lost 3 bases at V and 8 bases at J; junction bases unmatched: 15. CDR1 is KGHDR, CDR2 SFDVKD, per germline. The CDR3 sequence: CATSDEGGGSGFDEQFF. DNA for the CDR3: TGTGCCACCAGTGATGAGGGCGGCGGGAGTGGGTTCGATGAGCAGTTCTTC.